This T cell receptor beta chain appears in the sequencing data of a study of CD8 T cells in ankylosing spondylitis. TCRdb processed the 5' RACE reads anew with MiXCR; each CDR3 protein has one entry. Counted here are more than 150,000 distinct CDR3 sequences, 15% to 20% occurring once; the ten biggest clones make up roughly 4.5%. Sample: blood, either unsorted or a sorted T cell fraction (not recorded which). This TCR was recovered from a male donor aged 5-29 years with ankylosing spondylitis or in good health (not recorded which).

The CDR3 region has the DNA TGTGCCAGCAGCGATCCCGGGACAGGGGCTAGCGGCCTACCCTACGAGCAGTACTTC. This translates into CASSDPGTGASGLPYEQYF. This chain links TRBV5-6 with TRBJ2-7, with 10 bases matching TRBD1. Trimming cost V 4 bases and J 2 bases; bases outside gene matches: 18. This CDR3 comprises 19 residues. Germline V CDR1 and CDR2: SGHDT, YYEEEE.